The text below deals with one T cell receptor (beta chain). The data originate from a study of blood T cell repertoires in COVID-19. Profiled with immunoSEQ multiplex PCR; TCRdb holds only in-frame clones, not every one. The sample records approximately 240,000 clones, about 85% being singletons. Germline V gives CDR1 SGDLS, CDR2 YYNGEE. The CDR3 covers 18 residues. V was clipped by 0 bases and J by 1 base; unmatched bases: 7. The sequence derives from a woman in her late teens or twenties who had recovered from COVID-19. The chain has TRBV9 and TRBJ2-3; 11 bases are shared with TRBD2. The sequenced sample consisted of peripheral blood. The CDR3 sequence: CASSVAASGRWGTDTQYF. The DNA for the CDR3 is TGTGCCAGCAGCGTAGCGGCTAGCGGGAGGTGGGGCACAGATACGCAGTATTTT.